The 3 T cell receptor beta chains given below trace back to one sample, sequenced in a study of spatial heterogeneity in lung cancer. Study-level results: Tumoral mutation counts were tracked by counts of expanded intratumoral alpha and beta TCRs.

Their specific antigens are unknown. Time point meaning: sample taken at primary tumor resection. MiXCR, run by TCRdb on the 5' RACE reads, gives a single entry per CDR3 protein. The listing records 3 distinct CDR3 sequences. This specimen was lung tumor tissue, taken at surgery. The receptors were gathered from a female donor with early-stage non-small cell lung cancer.

Points on this clonotype: This beta chain turned up in a library designed for alpha chains; as an off-target read, its abundance says little. This chain connects TRBV6-5 to TRBJ1-5; D is perhaps TRBD1 (5 bases). V gave up 6 bases and J gave up 4 bases, with 13 bases separating them. The CDR3 loop spans 14 amino acids. The germline gives CDR1 MNHEY, CDR2 SVGAGI. For the CDR3, the DNA is TGTGCCAGCAGCCGAAAGGGACCGAATCAGCCCCAGCATTTT. It codes for CASSRKGPNQPQHF.

This clonotype showed up just a few times. This beta chain is off target for a library built for alpha chains, so its abundance means little. J is TRBJ2-5 and V is TRBV28; 11 nucleotides align to TRBD1. Germline-derived CDR1 and CDR2 are MDHEN and SYDVKM. The CDR3 extends over 15 amino acids. V dropped 8 bases and J dropped 6; count of bases not matched to a gene: 11. CDR3 bases: TGTGCCAGCCGTTGGAGGACAGGGGGCGAGAAGACCCAGTACTTC. This translates into CASRWRTGGEKTQYF. Based on the CDR3 plus reference TRBV28 and TRBJ2-5, the full variable domain is DVKVTQSSRYLVKRTGEKVFLECVQDMDHENMFWYRQDPGLGLRLIYFSYDVKMKEKGDIPEGYSVSREKKERFSLILESASTNQTSMYLCASRWRTGGEKTQYFGPGTRLLVL.

The sample holds a few counts of this clonotype. This beta chain is an unintended read in a library built for alpha chains; its size means little. This chain connects TRBV20-1 to TRBJ2-4; 9 bases align to TRBD1. J gave up 5 bases and V 4 bases, and 3 bases lay outside the gene matches. Germline loops: CDR1 DFQATT, CDR2 SNEGSKA (reference sequence). The CDR3 has 13 amino acids. CDR3: CSATRTGENIQYF. The CDR3 nucleotides are TGCAGTGCTACCCGGACAGGGGAAAACATTCAGTACTTC.